These T cell receptor beta chains were read from a single sample in a study of radiotherapy plus CTLA-4 blockade in lung cancer. Generated by immunoSEQ multiplex PCR, the TCRdb table keeps only in-frame clones and is missing some. The sample includes tens of thousands of clones, roughly three quarters of them seen just once. The source material was peripheral blood, sampled from a patient treated with radiotherapy plus ipilimumab. These receptor sequences come from a human donor with non-small cell lung cancer whose response to radiotherapy plus ipilimumab could not be evaluated. Some clones in this sample may be carry-over from other donors' samples. CDR3s include the opening cysteine and the closing phenylalanine or tryptophan. The order of the fields is J gene, clone size, V gene, CDR3 protein. The size of a clone is reported for some rows only, either as once, few or many, or as a class for expanded clones.

j_call: TRBJ1-2
clone_size: -
v_call: TRBV7-2
cdr3_aa: CASSFGNAGQGVGYTF

j_call: TRBJ1-5
clone_size: -
v_call: TRBV19
cdr3_aa: CASSIKRTGISNQPQHF

j_call: TRBJ1-4
clone_size: -
v_call: TRBV6-1
cdr3_aa: CASSEPGQGGEKLFF

j_call: TRBJ2-7
clone_size: -
v_call: TRBV5-6
cdr3_aa: CASSLEWETYEQYF

j_call: TRBJ2-3
clone_size: -
v_call: TRBV15
cdr3_aa: CATSRLQKWAGGADTQYF

j_call: TRBJ2-7
clone_size: -
v_call: TRBV20-1
cdr3_aa: CSAWAGYEQYF

j_call: TRBJ2-2
clone_size: once
v_call: TRBV11-2
cdr3_aa: CASSLIATGELFF

j_call: TRBJ1-2
clone_size: many
v_call: TRBV7-2
cdr3_aa: CASSFFPREGVYGYTF

j_call: TRBJ1-5
clone_size: once
v_call: TRBV5-1
cdr3_aa: CASRNSPFGNQPQHF

j_call: TRBJ2-5
clone_size: once
v_call: TRBV9
cdr3_aa: CASSPRVSGGQETQYF

j_call: TRBJ1-1
clone_size: -
v_call: TRBV29-1
cdr3_aa: CSVILRDRVMNTEAFF

j_call: TRBJ2-7
clone_size: -
v_call: TRBV18
cdr3_aa: CASSPDRGSGEQYF

j_call: TRBJ1-1
clone_size: -
v_call: TRBV7-9
cdr3_aa: CASSLATRNTEAFF

j_call: TRBJ1-3
clone_size: few
v_call: TRBV5-8
cdr3_aa: CASRNQGTGNTIYF

j_call: TRBJ2-3
clone_size: -
v_call: TRBV6-5
cdr3_aa: CASSYSQELYF

j_call: TRBJ1-3
clone_size: few
v_call: TRBV28
cdr3_aa: CASSRQGYGNTIYF

j_call: TRBJ2-5
clone_size: -
v_call: TRBV28
cdr3_aa: CASSIGGRQETQYF

j_call: TRBJ1-2
clone_size: -
v_call: TRBV7-7
cdr3_aa: CASSLRGSDRPFYTF